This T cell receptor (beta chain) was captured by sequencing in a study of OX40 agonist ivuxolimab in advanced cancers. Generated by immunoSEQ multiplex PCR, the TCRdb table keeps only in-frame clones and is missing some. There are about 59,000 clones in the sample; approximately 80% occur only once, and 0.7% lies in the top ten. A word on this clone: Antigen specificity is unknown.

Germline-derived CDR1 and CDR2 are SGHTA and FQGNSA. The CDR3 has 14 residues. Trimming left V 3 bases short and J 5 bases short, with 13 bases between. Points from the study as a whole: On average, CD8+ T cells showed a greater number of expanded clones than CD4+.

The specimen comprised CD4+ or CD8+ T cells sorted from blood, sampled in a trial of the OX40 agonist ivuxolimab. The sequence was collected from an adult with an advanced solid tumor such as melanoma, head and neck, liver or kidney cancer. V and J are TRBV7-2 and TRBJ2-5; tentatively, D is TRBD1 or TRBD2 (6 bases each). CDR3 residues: CASSLGGAGETQYF. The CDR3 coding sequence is TGTGCCAGCAGCTTGGGGGGCGCGGGTGAGACCCAGTACTTC.